This record covers a single TCR beta chain. Its cognate antigen is unknown. Researchers built TCR beta libraries using quantitative 5'-RACE with molecular barcodes. TCRdb ran MiXCR on the 5' RACE reads and lists one entry per CDR3 protein. The sample consists of around 440,000 distinct CDR3 sequences, 17% of them appearing once. This specimen belongs to a study of CD8 T cells in ankylosing spondylitis. Findings and limits, study-wide: Within ankylosing spondylitis blood, a TCR beta motif made up of roughly eight highly homologous variants appeared to be characteristic. There were earlier reports of some motif variants in reactive arthritis synovial fluid and blood.

What was sequenced was blood, either unsorted or a sorted T cell fraction (not recorded which). The sequence was obtained from a male donor with ankylosing spondylitis.

The CDR3 sequence is CSASSGRAPNEQFF. DNA for the CDR3: TGCAGTGCTAGTAGCGGGAGGGCCCCCAATGAGCAGTTCTTC. This chain links TRBV20-1 with TRBJ2-1; 11 bases line up with TRBD2. There are 14 residues in the CDR3. Germline-derived CDR1 and CDR2 are DFQATT and SNEGSKA (reference sequence). V was pared by 3 bases and J by 6 bases, with 4 bases of the junction left unmatched.